This T cell receptor (beta chain) stems from a study of shared clonotypes between healthy human individuals. Whole-study findings and limits: Larger estimated richness was generally recorded for naive subsets relative to memory subsets. Despite large depth, rarefaction showed incomplete sorted-subset sequencing.

The authors' processing: Junction-only sequences without quality scores came from ImmunoSEQ, so filtering differed. Only in-frame clones appear in the TCRdb table, and some are missing; sequencing was by immunoSEQ multiplex PCR. The V and J calls and clone size are taken from that table; D and trimming were inferred from the DNA. Counted here are about 2.1 million clones, 85% to 95% occurring once; the ten biggest clones make up roughly 1.7%. Positive CCR7 selection of CD45RO-negative cells yielded the naive CD8 cells, and terminally differentiated effector memory CD45RA+ cells were excluded. The CDR3 sequence is 13 residues long. CDR1 is SGHTA, CDR2 FQGNSA, per germline. Trimming stripped 1 base from V and 3 bases from J, with 6 bases between. As for this clone: Its specificity is unknown. The identical CDR3 is also encoded by other nucleotide sequences in the sample.

Input material: naive CD8+ T cells from PBMCs. The chain combines TRBV7-2 with TRBJ2-5; D gene uncertain. The TCR sequence derives from a man in his late teens or twenties in good health. Some clones in this sample may be carry-over from other donors' samples. This CDR3 is CASSLDGEETQYF. CDR3 in DNA: TGTGCCAGCAGCTTAGATGGGGAAGAGACCCAGTACTTC.